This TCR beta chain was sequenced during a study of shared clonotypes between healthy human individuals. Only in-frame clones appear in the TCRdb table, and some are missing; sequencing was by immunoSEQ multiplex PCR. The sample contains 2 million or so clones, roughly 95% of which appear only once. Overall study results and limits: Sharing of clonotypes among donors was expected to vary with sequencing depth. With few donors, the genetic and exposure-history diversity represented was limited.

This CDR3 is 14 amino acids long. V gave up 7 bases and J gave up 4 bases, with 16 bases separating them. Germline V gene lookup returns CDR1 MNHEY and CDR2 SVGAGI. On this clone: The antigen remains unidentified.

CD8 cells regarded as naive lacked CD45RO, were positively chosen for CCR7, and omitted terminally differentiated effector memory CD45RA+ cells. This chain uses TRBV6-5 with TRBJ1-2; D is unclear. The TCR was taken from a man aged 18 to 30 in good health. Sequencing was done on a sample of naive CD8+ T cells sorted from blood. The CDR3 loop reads CASISFGEGYGYTF. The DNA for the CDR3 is TGTGCCAGCATTAGTTTCGGGGAAGGCTATGGCTACACCTTC.